A single sample gave rise to the 10 T cell receptor beta chains below, sequenced in a study of human T cells and chemical hapten exposure. From the RACE reads, TCRdb called clonotypes with MiXCR, one entry per CDR3 protein. The sample holds 300,000 to 400,000 distinct CDR3 sequences, around 7% seen once. The time point is: patch test 1, 2 weeks after DPC sensitization. The treatment denotes: therapeutic diphenylcyclopropenone sensitization with weekly scalp DPC. Sequenced material: whole blood, taken in connection with sensitization to the hapten diphenylcyclopropenone (DPC). Source of these receptors: a woman under 30 with alopecia areata. Some clones in this sample may be carry-over from other donors' samples.

This clonotype has more than one count but fewer than ten. This sequence joins TRBV5-6 and TRBJ1-1; maybe TRBD1 (6 bases). CDR1 SGHDT and CDR2 YYEEEE come from the germline V gene. V was trimmed by 4 bases and J by 7 bases, leaving 11 bases between them. The CDR3 runs to 12 residues. The CDR3 sequence is CASSNRAGEAFF. In nucleotides, the CDR3 is TGTGCCAGCAGCAACAGGGCGGGTGAAGCTTTCTTT.

The J gene is TRBJ2-5, the V gene TRBV25-1; weak D call: TRBD2 (5 bases). Germline-derived CDR1 and CDR2 are MGHDK and SYGVNS. The CDR3 runs to 15 residues. The V end lost 3 bases, the J end lost 5 bases, and 16 bases lay between the germline ends. The DNA of the CDR3 is TGTGCCAGCAGTGAGCTTGAGGACCGGAGGGAGACCCAGTACTTC. As protein: CASSELEDRRETQYF.

A few counts support this clonotype. This chain links TRBV6-5 with TRBJ1-4; maybe TRBD1 (6 bases). Trimming shortened V by 6 bases and J by 0 bases, and 11 bases separated the two germline ends. From germline, CDR1 is MNHEY and CDR2 SVGAGI. This CDR3 is 15 amino acids long. The CDR3 sequence is CASRQDRTTNEKLFF. The CDR3 region has the DNA TGTGCCAGCAGACAGGACAGAACAACTAATGAAAAACTGTTTTTT.

This clonotype was found a few times. The rearrangement links TRBV11-2 to TRBJ1-4; D is undetermined. Germline loops: CDR1 SGHAT, CDR2 FQNNGV. Trimming stripped 8 bases from V and 8 bases from J, with 18 bases between. This CDR3 region has 14 residues. CDR3 sequence reads: CASQREPTGEKLFF. In nucleotides, the CDR3 is TGTGCCAGCCAGAGGGAGCCTACGGGGGAAAAACTGTTTTTT.

This clonotype has just a few counts. V is TRBV2 and J is TRBJ1-6, with 8 nucleotides matching TRBD1. After removal of 6 bases from V and 8 bases from J, the junction contained 6 bases not matched to a gene. CDR1 and CDR2 from the germline V gene are SNHLY and FYNNEI. The CDR3 length is 14 residues. CDR3 bases: TGTGCCAGCAGCCGACAGGGGACCGATTCACCCCTCCACTTT. This translates into CASSRQGTDSPLHF.

This clonotype has at least ten counts. This sequence joins TRBV3-1 and TRBJ1-1; D is ambiguous. V was pared by 4 bases and J by 4 bases, with 13 bases between. Germline CDR1 reads LGHDT; CDR2 reads YNNKEL (reference sequence). This CDR3 region has 14 residues. The CDR3, as DNA: TGTGCCAGCAGCCCCAGTACAGCTGTCACTGAAGCTTTCTTT. Encoded protein: CASSPSTAVTEAFF.

Regarding this clonotype: It may be a read error: a sequence one base away is much more abundant. The rearrangement links TRBV7-6 to TRBJ2-2; TRBD1 agrees at 8 bases. Germline V gives CDR1 SGHVS, CDR2 FNYEAQ. The CDR3 extends over 15 amino acids. CDR3 nucleotide sequence: TGTGTCAGCACCCCGACAGGGGCGAACACCGGGGAGCTGTTTTTT. It translates to CVSTPTGANTGELFF.

The gene calls are TRBV13 and TRBJ2-3, with TRBD2 matching 8 bases. Trimming removed 7 bases from V and 4 bases from J; junction bases left unmatched: 10. Germline V lookup: CDR1 PRHDT, CDR2 FYEKMQ (reference sequence). The CDR3 spans 15 residues. In DNA, the CDR3 is TGTGCCAGCATAAGGTCCGGCGGGGGGTCAGATACGCAGTATTTT. Its translation: CASIRSGGGSDTQYF.

The V and J genes are TRBV29-1 and TRBJ1-2, with D unclear. Trimming removed 3 bases from V and 2 bases from J, with 13 bases in between. The CDR3 sequence is 14 residues long. Germline-derived CDR1 and CDR2 are SQVTM and ANQGSEA. For the CDR3, the DNA is TGCAGCGTTGATAAGGGAAACCGAAACTATGGCTACACCTTC. Residues: CSVDKGNRNYGYTF.

This sequence joins TRBV15 and TRBJ2-2, with D possibly TRBD2 on 6 matching bases. The CDR3 runs 17 residues. V was shortened by 4 bases and J by 7 bases, with 22 bases between the two germline ends. CDR1 is LNHNV, CDR2 YYDKDF, per germline (reference sequence). The CDR3 here is CATSMAQGSRGHGELFF. DNA of the CDR3: TGTGCCACCAGCATGGCGCAGGGTTCGCGGGGCCACGGGGAGCTGTTTTTT.